These 26 T cell receptor beta chains came from one sample sequenced in a study of cytomegalovirus exposure and HLA in healthy donors. A multiplex PCR was run with 60 Vbeta primers and 13 Jbeta primers. Assay used: immunoSEQ multiplex PCR; TCRdb lists only in-frame clones, some missing. The data show 95,000 to 100,000 clones, less than 9.5% seen once. The sample taken for sequencing was PBMCs. The receptors stem from a man aged 45-65 years in good health and CMV-seropositive.

This chain connects TRBV5-1 to TRBJ2-3; no reliable D call. V was clipped by 1 base and J by 4 bases, with 7 bases between them. Germline CDR1 reads SGHRS; CDR2 reads YFSETQ. The length of the CDR3 is 13 residues. CDR3 coding DNA: TGCGCCAGCAGCTTGACTTACCCAGATACGCAGTATTTT. Amino acids: CASSLTYPDTQYF.

This clone was counted between two and nine times. The chain employs TRBV2 and TRBJ1-2; D is unresolved. CDR3 length equals 14 residues. V lost 1 base and J 1 base, leaving 7 bases between the germline ends. The germline V gene has CDR1 SNHLY and CDR2 FYNNEI. The CDR3 DNA sequence: TGTGCCAGCAGTGAAGTCGGGGTTAACTATGGCTACACCTTC. Protein product: CASSEVGVNYGYTF.

In this sample, this clone turned up a few times. The chain uses TRBV7-6 and TRBJ2-3; 9 positions match TRBD2. There are 16 residues in the CDR3. Trimming cost V 4 bases and J 3 bases; bases outside gene matches: 8. Germline V CDR1 and CDR2: SGHVS, FNYEAQ. CDR3 sequence: CASSSSSGVGTDTQYF. CDR3 nucleotides: TGTGCCAGCAGCTCCTCTAGCGGGGTGGGGACAGATACGCAGTATTTT.

The chain combines TRBV4-3 with TRBJ2-5; 10 bases agree with TRBD1. V shed 5 bases and J 8 bases; nucleotides not matched to a gene: 11. Germline CDR1 is LGHNA and CDR2 is YSLEER. The CDR3 contains 15 residues. The CDR3 here is CASSLSTDRGSTQYF. The CDR3 DNA reads TGCGCCAGCAGCTTAAGCACGGACAGGGGGTCAACCCAGTACTTC.

The sample holds a few counts of this clone. The CDR3 nucleotides are TGTGCCACCAAGGAACAGGTCGGGGGCACTGAAGCTTTCTTT. Translation gives CATKEQVGGTEAFF. The chain couples TRBV19 to TRBJ1-1; D possibly corresponds to TRBD1 (5 bases). This CDR3 spans 14 amino acids. From germline, CDR1 is LNHDA and CDR2 SQIVND (reference sequence). Trimming removed 10 bases at V and 4 bases at J, with 19 bases between. Drawing the rest from reference TRBV19 and TRBJ1-1, the complete variable domain is DGGITQSPKYLFRKEGQNVTLSCEQNLNHDAMYWYRQDPGQGLRLIYYSQIVNDFQKGDIAEGYSVSREKKESFPLTVTSAQKNPTAFYLCATKEQVGGTEAFFGQGTRLTVV.

This clone was counted a few times. This chain connects TRBV5-6 to TRBJ1-2, with TRBD1 as a possible D gene (6 bases). Germline V gene data show CDR1 as SGHDT and CDR2 as YYEEEE. This CDR3 is built from 17 residues. The V gene lost 5 bases and the J gene lost 3 bases, with 23 bases spanning the gap. The CDR3 coding sequence is TGTGCCAGCAGTCATACCGGGACAAGGTCATTTCACTATGGCTACACCTTC. It encodes CASSHTGTRSFHYGYTF.

The chain employs TRBV30 and TRBJ2-5; D might be TRBD1 (5 bases). CDR3 length equals 13 residues. Germline values: CDR1 GTSNPN, CDR2 SVGIG (reference sequence). The germline V and J ends were trimmed by 5 bases and 7 bases, with 17 bases remaining between them. CDR3 sequence (DNA): TGTGCCTGGTCCAAAGGGGCTCCTGGGACCCAGTACTTC. This gives the protein CAWSKGAPGTQYF.

The table lists this clone with a few counts. CDR3 protein: CASSEGQNNEQFF. CDR3 DNA sequence: TGTGCCAGCAGTGAGGGACAGAACAATGAGCAGTTCTTC. The J gene is TRBJ2-1, the V gene TRBV6-1; 7 positions agree with TRBD1. Germline CDR1 reads MNHNS; CDR2 reads SASEGT. With V trimmed by 3 bases and J by 5 bases, 1 base remained unmatched. The CDR3 is 13 amino acids.

This sequence joins TRBV11-2 and TRBJ2-7; perhaps TRBD1 as D (6 bases). CDR3 length equals 15 residues. Per the germline V gene, CDR1 is SGHAT and CDR2 is FQNNGV. The V gene lost 5 bases and the J gene lost 0 bases, with 14 bases spanning the gap. The CDR3 region is CASSNPGHGSYEQYF. CDR3 bases: TGTGCCAGCAGCAATCCGGGACACGGCTCCTACGAGCAGTACTTC.

This sequence joins TRBV7-2 and TRBJ2-7, with a tentative D call TRBD1 (6 bases). Per the germline V gene, CDR1 is SGHTA and CDR2 is FQGNSA. Between the trimmed V and J ends, which lost 1 base and 5 bases, there was a span of 9 bases. The CDR3 is 13 residues long. CDR3 loop: CASSLGQVDEQYF. Here the CDR3 DNA reads TGTGCCAGCAGCTTAGGACAGGTAGACGAGCAGTACTTC.

This clone came up a few times. The chain carries TRBV29-1 and TRBJ2-3; 11 bases are shared with TRBD2. Germline-derived CDR1 and CDR2 are SQVTM and ANQGSEA. The CDR3 runs to 15 residues. V dropped 3 bases and J dropped 2; count of bases not matched to a gene: 4. The CDR3 DNA follows: TGCAGCGTTGAGGGGACTAGCGGTACCACAGATACGCAGTATTTT. Its translation is CSVEGTSGTTDTQYF.

The chain uses TRBV29-1 and TRBJ2-3; the match to TRBD1 covers 8 bases. Germline V gives CDR1 SQVTM, CDR2 ANQGSEA. V shed 5 bases and J 14 bases; nucleotides not matched to a gene: 15. This CDR3 has 13 amino acids. In DNA, the CDR3 is TGCAGCGTTCCCTTAGCGGACAGGGATGCGCCGTATTTT. Translation: CSVPLADRDAPYF.

This clone was recorded a few times. The rearrangement uses TRBV7-2 and TRBJ1-1, with D unclear. Germline loops: CDR1 SGHTA, CDR2 FQGNSA. The V end was cut by 5 bases, the J end by 4 bases, with 14 bases between. The CDR3 consists of 14 residues. The DNA of the CDR3 is TGTGCCAGCAGCCAAGGGCGGGTGGCCACTGAAGCTTTCTTT. Protein product: CASSQGRVATEAFF.

This clone was observed a few times. The rearrangement joins TRBV5-1 to TRBJ2-3; D call uncertain. V gave up 4 bases and J gave up 0 bases, with 9 bases separating them. The CDR3 is 14 amino acids. Per the germline V gene, CDR1 is SGHRS and CDR2 is YFSETQ. CDR3 in DNA: TGCGCCAGCAGCGGTCGCGAGAGCACAGATACGCAGTATTTT. This codes for CASSGRESTDTQYF.

In this sample, this clone turned up a few times. V usage is TRBV7-8 and J usage is TRBJ2-6; D gene ambiguous. The CDR3 covers 17 residues. The germline gives CDR1 SGHVS, CDR2 FQNEAQ. The germline V and J ends were trimmed by 4 bases and 0 bases, with 13 bases remaining between them. The CDR3 loop is CASSSGQYVSGANVLTF. The CDR3 nucleotides are TGTGCCAGCAGCTCTGGCCAGTACGTCTCTGGGGCCAACGTCCTGACTTTC.

This clone was recorded a few times. The chain employs TRBV5-1 and TRBJ1-4; a possible D gene is TRBD1 (6 bases). Germline V lookup: CDR1 SGHRS, CDR2 YFSETQ. The V gene lost 0 bases and the J gene lost 2 bases, with 11 bases spanning the gap. The CDR3 runs 16 residues. CDR3 region: CASSLDAQGTNEKLFF. The CDR3, as DNA: TGCGCCAGCAGCTTGGACGCCCAGGGGACTAATGAAAAACTGTTTTTT. Full variable domain (remainder filled in from reference TRBV5-1 and TRBJ1-4): KAGVTQTPRYLIKTRGQQVTLSCSPISGHRSVSWYQQTPGQGLQFLFEYFSETQRNKGNFPGRFSGRQFSNSRSEMNVSTLELGDSALYLCASSLDAQGTNEKLFFGSGTQLSVL.

Only a few counts were recorded for this clone. The CDR3 DNA reads as TGTGCCAGCAGCACCTCGGACAGTTCCTCTAATGAAAAACTGTTTTTT. Encoded protein: CASSTSDSSSNEKLFF. The V gene is TRBV7-9, the J gene TRBJ1-4; D is perhaps TRBD1 (6 bases). Germline V lookup: CDR1 SEHNR, CDR2 FQNEAQ (reference sequence). V gave up 5 bases and J gave up 3 bases, with 16 bases separating them. CDR3 length: 16 amino acids.

This clone was counted only a few times. This chain joins TRBV6-1 and TRBJ2-5; the D gene is possibly TRBD1 (5 bases). V was clipped by 0 bases and J by 1 base, with 9 bases between them. CDR1 is MNHNS and CDR2 is SASEGT in the germline V gene. The CDR3 covers 15 residues. The CDR3 region has the DNA TGTGCCAGCAGTGAAGCGTGGCAGGGCCAAGAGACCCAGTACTTC. Its translation is CASSEAWQGQETQYF.

CDR3 sequence (DNA): TGTGCCTGGAGTGTACTGTTAGATACGCAGTATTTT. This gives the protein CAWSVLLDTQYF. The gene calls are TRBV30 and TRBJ2-3; unclear D gene. Per germline, CDR1 GTSNPN and CDR2 SVGIG (reference sequence). The CDR3 covers 12 residues. With 0 bases removed from V and 5 bases from J, the gap between germline ends came to 6 bases.

This clone was picked up a small number of times. The J gene is TRBJ2-3, the V gene TRBV11-2, with TRBD1 identical over 10 bases. J was trimmed by 4 bases and V by 1 base; bases with no gene match: 2. CDR3 length: 15 amino acids. Germline V gives CDR1 SGHAT, CDR2 FQNNGV. The CDR3 DNA sequence: TGTGCCAGCAGCTTAGGGACAGGGGGAGCAGATACGCAGTATTTT. This encodes CASSLGTGGADTQYF.

This clone was counted a few times. This rearrangement joins TRBV7-3 to TRBJ2-1; 9 nucleotides line up with TRBD1. Germline-derived CDR1 and CDR2 are SGHTA and FQGTGA. V trimming: 4 bases; J trimming: 9 bases; junction bases outside the gene matches: 7. This CDR3 region has 14 residues. CDR3 in DNA: TGTGCCAGCAGCTCGGGACAGGGTGGGGGTGAGCAGTTCTTC. It translates to CASSSGQGGGEQFF.

The chain is built from TRBV4-3 and TRBJ1-2; D is unclear. Germline V gene lookup returns CDR1 LGHNA and CDR2 YSLEER. CDR3 length equals 16 residues. V was trimmed by 3 bases and J by 5 bases, leaving 19 bases between them. Written as DNA, the CDR3 is TGCGCCAGCAGCCACCCTCGGGGAGGGATAGGATATGGCTACACCTTC. The encoded protein is CASSHPRGGIGYGYTF.

CDR3 sequence: CAWSVGGVPGNTIYF. CDR3 nucleotides: TGTGCCTGGAGTGTAGGGGGGGTACCTGGAAACACCATATATTTT. This rearrangement joins TRBV30 to TRBJ1-3, with D maybe TRBD1 (6 bases). This CDR3 has 15 amino acids. CDR1 and CDR2 from the germline V gene are GTSNPN and SVGIG (reference sequence). With 0 bases removed from V and 2 bases from J, the gap between germline ends came to 11 bases.

This clone was counted only a few times. J is TRBJ1-2 and V is TRBV19; no definite D call. CDR1 and CDR2 (germline): LNHDA, SQIVND (reference sequence). The CDR3 spans 15 residues. The ends were cut back, 7 bases at V and 2 bases at J, with 17 bases in the middle. CDR3 amino acids: CASTFTGSANYGYTF. The DNA of the CDR3 is TGTGCCAGTACCTTTACGGGATCCGCAAACTATGGCTACACCTTC.

The chain carries TRBV5-1 and TRBJ2-1; 8 positions match TRBD2. Germline CDR1 is SGHRS and CDR2 is YFSETQ. V trimming: 0 bases; J trimming: 1 base; junction bases outside the gene matches: 6. CDR3 size: 17 residues. Written as DNA, the CDR3 is TGCGCCAGCAGCTTGGAGAGCGGGAGTAGATCCTACAATGAGCAGTTCTTC. Protein: CASSLESGSRSYNEQFF.

For the CDR3, the DNA is TGTGCCAGCAGCCGACCGATCCTAGCGGGATCCGCTTACGAGCAGTACTTC. Amino acids: CASSRPILAGSAYEQYF. The chain joins TRBV27 to TRBJ2-7, with 9 positions matching TRBD2. Germline V gene data show CDR1 as MNHEY and CDR2 as SMNVEV (reference sequence). The CDR3 length is 17 residues. With 6 bases clipped from V and 4 bases from J, the junction kept 16 bases outside the gene matches.